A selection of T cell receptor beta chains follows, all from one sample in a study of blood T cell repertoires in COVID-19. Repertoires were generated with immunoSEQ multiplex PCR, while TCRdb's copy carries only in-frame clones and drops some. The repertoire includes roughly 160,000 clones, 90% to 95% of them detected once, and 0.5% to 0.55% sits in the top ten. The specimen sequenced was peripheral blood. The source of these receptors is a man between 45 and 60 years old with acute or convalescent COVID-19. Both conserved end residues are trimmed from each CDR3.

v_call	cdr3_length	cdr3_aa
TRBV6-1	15	ASSDRTGGANSDTQY
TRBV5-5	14	ASSLPGDPILDTQY
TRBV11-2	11	ASSKREGETQY
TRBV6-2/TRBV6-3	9	ASSQDKKAF
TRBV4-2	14	ASSPQLAGVTGELF
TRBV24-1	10	ATRRSNEKLF
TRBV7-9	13	ASRTTGAMNEKLF
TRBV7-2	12	ASSLGQHNEKLF
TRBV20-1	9	SAKDAGELF
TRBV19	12	ASFGAGWNTEAF
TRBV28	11	ATLRGTTDTQY
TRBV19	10	ASSTYSYEQY
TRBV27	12	ASSRDRGGDEQY
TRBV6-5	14	ASSYRGSSSYNEQF
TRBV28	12	ASSSWAGSYGYT
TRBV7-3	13	ASRRRGGEDGELF
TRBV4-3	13	ASSQDLTGGSPLH
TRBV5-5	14	ASSTRSRVGGDEQF
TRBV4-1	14	ASSQSGQGLADTQY
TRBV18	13	ASSTSASGGEKLF
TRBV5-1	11	ASSLRVSETQY
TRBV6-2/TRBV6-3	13	ASSYRTGESGELF
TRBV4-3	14	ASSQDGTGYTGELF
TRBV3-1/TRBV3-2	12	ASSQEGGRGEQY
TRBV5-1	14	ASSVGAGGLRDEQF
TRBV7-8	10	ASSLAGDEQY
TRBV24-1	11	ATRSTGDTEAF
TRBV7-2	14	ASSLRLAGDTGELF
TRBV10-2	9	ASGITRKQF
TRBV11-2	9	ASSSTGEQY
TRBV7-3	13	ASSVQGGNGETQY
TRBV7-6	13	ASSPFGRRNEKLF
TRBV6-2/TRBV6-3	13	ASSSAGVHTDTQY
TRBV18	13	ASSPRGGGTDTQY
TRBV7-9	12	ASSPARLRDTQY
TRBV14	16	ASSQEGPGLAGAGEQF
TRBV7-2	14	ASSPRLAGRADTQY
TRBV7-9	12	ASSFKSANYGYT
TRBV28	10	ASSSFLNTIY
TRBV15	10	ATSRQPGPQF
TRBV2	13	ASRTSGYYQETQY
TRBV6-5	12	ASNTGTSGNTIY
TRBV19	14	ASSIGLAGGTGELF
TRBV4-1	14	ASSHLAGGGNTEAF
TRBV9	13	ASSVGSGIVDGYT
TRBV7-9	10	ASREEGQPQH
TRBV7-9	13	ASSPPGARTYEQY